Shown below are 8 T cell receptor beta chains from a single sample sequenced in a study of cytomegalovirus exposure and HLA in healthy donors. The PCR had 60 Vbeta and 13 Jbeta primers. The repertoire was sequenced with immunoSEQ multiplex PCR; TCRdb's copy has only in-frame clones and lacks some. Its table records 100,000 to 150,000 clones. The sample taken for sequencing was PBMCs. The source is a man between 18 and 29 years old in good health and CMV-seronegative.

The chain recombines TRBV29-1 with TRBJ2-1; 10 positions agree with TRBD2. Germline lookup yields CDR1 SQVTM and CDR2 ANQGSEA. The CDR3 is 15 amino acids. The J segment lost 7 bases and the V segment lost 4 bases, leaving 10 bases of the junction unmatched. The CDR3 DNA is TGCAGCGTTGCTAAGTCTAGCGGGAGAAGTAATGAGCAGTTCTTC. This encodes CSVAKSSGRSNEQFF.

The chain links TRBV5-1 to TRBJ2-7; maybe TRBD1 (7 bases). This CDR3 spans 14 amino acids. Trimming removed 1 base at V and 4 bases at J, with 12 bases between. Per the germline V gene, CDR1 is SGHRS and CDR2 is YFSETQ. The CDR3 DNA reads TGCGCCAGCAGCTTGCAATCAGGGGGGTACGAGCAGTACTTC. Translated: CASSLQSGGYEQYF.

CDR3 residues: CATRDGSSYNEQFF. In DNA, the CDR3 is TGTGCCACCAGGGACGGGAGCTCCTACAATGAGCAGTTCTTC. The V and J genes are TRBV19 and TRBJ2-1, with a weak D call TRBD2 (6 bases). Per germline, CDR1 LNHDA and CDR2 SQIVND (reference sequence). This CDR3 region has 14 residues. V shed 10 bases and J shed 0 bases, with 13 bases lying between them.

The V call is TRBV7-2, the J call TRBJ1-3; the match to TRBD1 covers 12 bases. The J segment lost 5 bases and the V segment lost 7 bases, leaving 15 bases of the junction unmatched. Germline V gene data show CDR1 as SGHTA and CDR2 as FQGNSA. The CDR3 is made up of 18 amino acids. The CDR3 reads CASTGGTGGIRSRNTIYF. DNA for the CDR3: TGTGCCAGCACCGGTGGGACAGGGGGCATCAGGAGCAGAAACACCATATATTTT.

CDR3 region: CASSQGQGWNSPLHF. CDR3 sequence (DNA): TGTGCCAGCAGCCAGGGACAGGGTTGGAATTCACCCCTCCACTTT. This chain connects TRBV7-2 to TRBJ1-6; 9 positions agree with TRBD1. Germline assignment: CDR1 SGHTA and CDR2 FQGNSA. The trim removed 5 bases at V and 7 bases at J, leaving 6 bases unmatched. The CDR3 is 15 amino acids.

CDR3 in DNA: TGCGCCAGCAGCTTGGAGACAGGGCGCTCCTACGAGCAGTACTTC. Translation: CASSLETGRSYEQYF. The chain couples TRBV5-1 to TRBJ2-7; 7 nucleotides line up with TRBD1. CDR3 size: 15 residues. J was trimmed by 0 bases and V by 0 bases; bases with no gene match: 3. The V gene's germline CDR1 is SGHRS and CDR2 YFSETQ.

The V and J genes are TRBV27 and TRBJ2-7; 9 bases match TRBD1. This CDR3 has 14 amino acids. Looked up from germline, CDR1 is MNHEY and CDR2 is SMNVEV (reference sequence). V gave up 2 bases and J gave up 3 bases; unmatched junction bases: 2. The chain's CDR3 is CASSLGDRDYEQYF. DNA for the CDR3: TGTGCCAGCAGTTTAGGGGACAGGGACTACGAGCAGTACTTC.

V usage is TRBV5-6 and J usage is TRBJ2-1; 10 positions match TRBD2. V was pared by 4 bases and J by 4 bases, with 8 bases of the junction left unmatched. Germline lookup yields CDR1 SGHDT and CDR2 YYEEEE. The CDR3 is made up of 16 amino acids. The CDR3 here is CASSPRTSGFYNEQFF. DNA for the CDR3: TGTGCCAGCAGCCCCAGGACTAGCGGATTTTACAATGAGCAGTTCTTC.